This T cell receptor (beta chain) is from a study of metastatic and nonmetastatic thyroid tumors. Study information: Repertoires of blood and of tissue (tumor or nodule) from malignant and benign thyroid patients were compared. General study results and limits: Across blood and tumor, TCR beta diversity in malignant thyroid tumors was reportedly significantly higher than in benign nodules.

Germline V gives CDR1 MNHNS, CDR2 SASEGT. The CDR3 has 15 residues. The entire patient cohort was treatment-naive prior to thyroid surgery. This clone has a handful of counts. Antigen: not known. One end of the junction varies from germline; a read error may be responsible. As originally analysed: Variation in CDR3 across clinicopathological groups served as the basis for constructing a distant-metastasis classifier in papillary thyroid cancer. TCRdb re-clonotyped the PCR reads through MiXCR. In this record, the V and J calls reflect TCRdb's handling and not the investigators' own analysis. This sample has 23,000 or so clones; 22% occur once, and the top ten carry approximately 8%.

This TCR came from a female donor with papillary thyroid cancer or a benign thyroid nodule (not recorded which). Some clones in this sample may be carry-over from other donors' samples. The sequenced material came from blood. V gene TRBV6-1 combines with J gene TRBJ1-5; a weak D match, TRBD1 (5 bases). The CDR3 sequence is CASIDWDGVNHPQHF. CDR3 sequence (DNA): TGTGCCAGCATTGATTGGGACGGGGTCAATCATCCCCAGCATTTT.